This entry lists 3 T cell receptor beta chains sequenced from one sample in a study of blood T cell repertoires in COVID-19. Here immunoSEQ multiplex PCR was the method, and the copy in TCRdb shows in-frame clones only, minus some. The table includes about 77,000 clones, 80% detected once. Sequenced sample: peripheral blood. The source is a woman in her 70s with acute or convalescent COVID-19.

The rearrangement links TRBV14 to TRBJ2-5; TRBD2 matches at 8 bases. The junction had 3 bases not matched to a gene; V was cut back by 2 bases and J by 4 bases. CDR3 size: 14 residues. Germline assignment: CDR1 SGHDN and CDR2 FVKESK. This chain's CDR3 is CASSQYGGAETQYF. DNA of the CDR3: TGTGCCAGCAGCCAATACGGGGGGGCAGAGACCCAGTACTTC.

The chain links TRBV18 to TRBJ1-2; no clear D. CDR1 KGHSH and CDR2 LQKENI come from the germline V gene. This CDR3 region has 18 residues. V was trimmed by 3 bases and J by 3 bases, leaving 23 bases between them. CDR3 protein: CASSPRTKQYTADYGYTF. Here the CDR3 DNA reads TGTGCCAGCTCACCCCGAACCAAACAGTACACAGCGGACTATGGCTACACCTTC.

In its sample, this clone was seen once. V is TRBV27 and J is TRBJ2-1, with 7 bases fitting TRBD2. This CDR3 is 18 amino acids long. Trimming at V came to 2 bases and at J to 7 bases, leaving 17 bases not matched to a gene. CDR1 and CDR2 (germline): MNHEY, SMNVEV (reference sequence). CDR3 in DNA: TGTGCCAGCAGTTTAAGTGGGGCGGGGGTGATTCGCACAAATGAGCAGTTCTTC. This sequence encodes CASSLSGAGVIRTNEQFF.